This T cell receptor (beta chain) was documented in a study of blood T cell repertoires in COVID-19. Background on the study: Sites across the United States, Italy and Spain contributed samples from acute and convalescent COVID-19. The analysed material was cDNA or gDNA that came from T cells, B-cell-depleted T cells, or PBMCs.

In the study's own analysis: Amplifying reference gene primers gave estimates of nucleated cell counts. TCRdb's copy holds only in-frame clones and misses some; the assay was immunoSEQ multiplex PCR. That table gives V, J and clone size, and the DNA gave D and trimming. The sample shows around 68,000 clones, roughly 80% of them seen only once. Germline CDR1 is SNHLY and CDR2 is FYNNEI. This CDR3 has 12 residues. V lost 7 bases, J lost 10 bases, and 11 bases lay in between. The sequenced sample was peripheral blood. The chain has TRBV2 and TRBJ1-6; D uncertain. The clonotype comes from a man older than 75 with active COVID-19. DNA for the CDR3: TGTGCCAGCAAAGGGAGTGGATCACCCCTCCACTTT. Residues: CASKGSGSPLHF.